This TCR beta chain comes out of a study of cytomegalovirus exposure and HLA in healthy donors. A multiplex PCR was run with 60 Vbeta primers and 13 Jbeta primers. Some clones are missing from TCRdb's copy, which holds only in-frame ones; the method was immunoSEQ multiplex PCR. Of 72,000 or so clones listed, 55% to 80% are singletons. The germline V gene encodes CDR1 SGHRS and CDR2 YFSETQ. This CDR3 has 15 residues. The ends were cut back, 0 bases at V and 2 bases at J, with 10 bases in the middle. The origin of this receptor is a woman aged 45-65 years in good health and CMV-seronegative. Sequencing was carried out using PBMCs. The chain is built from TRBV5-1 and TRBJ2-3; D is possibly TRBD1 (5 bases). As DNA, the CDR3 is TGCGCCAGCAGCTTGGGACAGCCTAACACAGATACGCAGTATTTT. It is translated as CASSLGQPNTDTQYF.